This T cell receptor beta chain was sequenced for a study of graft-versus-host responses after intestinal transplantation. Study as a whole: Induction using anti-thymocyte globulin, followed by tacrolimus and steroids for two to three years, was given to all recipients. Study-level findings and limits: Analysis identified GvH clones in recipient marrow, with some appearing first in ileum or blood.

Data came from immunoSEQ multiplex PCR; TCRdb stores just in-frame clones and leaves some out. The data contain about 120,000 clones, more than 80% of them singletons. Turning to this clone: The antigen is not known.

Germline assignment: CDR1 SGHRS and CDR2 YFSETQ. The CDR3 consists of 15 residues. The V gene lost 0 bases and the J gene lost 0 bases, with 7 bases spanning the gap. The V gene is TRBV5-1, the J gene TRBJ2-1; no clear D gene. The sample in question was unstimulated CD4+ T cells sorted from spleen or lymph node cells, obtained before transplant. The receptor comes from a human donor who was the organ donor for an intestinal transplant. This CDR3 is CASSLDSPSYNEQFF. The CDR3 DNA reads as TGCGCCAGCAGCTTGGACTCGCCCTCCTACAATGAGCAGTTCTTC.